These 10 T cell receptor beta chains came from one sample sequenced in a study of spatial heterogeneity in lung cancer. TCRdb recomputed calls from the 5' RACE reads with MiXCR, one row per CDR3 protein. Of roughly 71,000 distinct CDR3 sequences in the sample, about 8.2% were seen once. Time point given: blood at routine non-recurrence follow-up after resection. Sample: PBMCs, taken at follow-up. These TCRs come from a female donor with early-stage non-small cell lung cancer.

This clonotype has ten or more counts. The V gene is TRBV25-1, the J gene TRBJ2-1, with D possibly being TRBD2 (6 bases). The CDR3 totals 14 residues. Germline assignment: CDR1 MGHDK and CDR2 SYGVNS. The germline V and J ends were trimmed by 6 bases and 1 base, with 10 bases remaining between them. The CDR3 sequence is CASRGGISYNEQFF. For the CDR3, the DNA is TGTGCCAGCAGGGGCGGGATTTCCTACAATGAGCAGTTCTTC. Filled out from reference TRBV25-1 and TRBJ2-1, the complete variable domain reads EADIYQTPRYLVIGTGKKITLECSQTMGHDKMYWYQQDPGMELHLIHYSYGVNSTEKGDLSSESTVSRIRTEHFPLTLESARPSHTSQYLCASRGGISYNEQFFGPGTRLTVL.

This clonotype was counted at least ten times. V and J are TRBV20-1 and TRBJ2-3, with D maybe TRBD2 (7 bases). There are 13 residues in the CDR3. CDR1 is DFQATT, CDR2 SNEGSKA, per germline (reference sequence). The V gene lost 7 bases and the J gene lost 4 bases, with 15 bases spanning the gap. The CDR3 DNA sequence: TGCAGTGAGGGAGGGGGAGGCGCAGATACGCAGTATTTT. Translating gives CSEGGGGADTQYF.

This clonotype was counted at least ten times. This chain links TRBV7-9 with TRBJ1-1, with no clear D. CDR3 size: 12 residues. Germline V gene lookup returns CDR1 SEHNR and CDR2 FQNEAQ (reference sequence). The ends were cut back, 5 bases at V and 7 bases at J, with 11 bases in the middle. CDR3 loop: CASSHQRGEAFF. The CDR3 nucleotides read TGTGCCAGCAGCCACCAAAGAGGTGAAGCTTTCTTT.

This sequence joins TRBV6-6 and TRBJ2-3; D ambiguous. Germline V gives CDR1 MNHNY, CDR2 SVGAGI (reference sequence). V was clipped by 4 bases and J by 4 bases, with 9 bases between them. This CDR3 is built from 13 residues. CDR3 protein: CASSWAGADTQYF. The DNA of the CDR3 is TGTGCCAGCAGTTGGGCCGGCGCAGATACGCAGTATTTT.

In DNA, the CDR3 is TGTGCCAGCAGCCGCGGGGCCTATCGAGACTCCCGAAAGTTCTTC. This codes for CASSRGAYRDSRKFF. V is TRBV12-3 or TRBV12-4 and J is TRBJ2-1; weak D call: TRBD2 (6 bases). This CDR3 has 15 amino acids. Trimming pared 6 bases from V and 14 bases from J, leaving 26 bases between.

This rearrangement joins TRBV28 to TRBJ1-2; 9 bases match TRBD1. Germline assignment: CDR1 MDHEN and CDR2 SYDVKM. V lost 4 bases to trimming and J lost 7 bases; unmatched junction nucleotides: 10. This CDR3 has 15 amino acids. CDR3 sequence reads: CASSSPGTGRAGYTF. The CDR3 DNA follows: TGTGCCAGCAGTTCACCAGGGACAGGGCGGGCTGGCTACACCTTC.

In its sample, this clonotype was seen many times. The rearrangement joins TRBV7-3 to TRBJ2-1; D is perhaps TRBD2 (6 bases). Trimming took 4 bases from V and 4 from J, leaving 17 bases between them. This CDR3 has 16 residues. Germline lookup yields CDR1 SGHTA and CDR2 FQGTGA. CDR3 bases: TGTGCCAGCAGCTACTCGCGGGAAACGACTTACAATGAGCAGTTCTTC. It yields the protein CASSYSRETTYNEQFF.

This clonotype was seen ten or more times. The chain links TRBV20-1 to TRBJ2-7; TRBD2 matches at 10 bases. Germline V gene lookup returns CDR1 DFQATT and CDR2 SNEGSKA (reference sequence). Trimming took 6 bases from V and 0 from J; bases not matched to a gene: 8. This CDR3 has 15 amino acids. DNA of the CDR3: TGCAGTGCGGTTGGACTAGCGGAAAGCTCCTACGAGCAGTACTTC. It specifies CSAVGLAESSYEQYF.

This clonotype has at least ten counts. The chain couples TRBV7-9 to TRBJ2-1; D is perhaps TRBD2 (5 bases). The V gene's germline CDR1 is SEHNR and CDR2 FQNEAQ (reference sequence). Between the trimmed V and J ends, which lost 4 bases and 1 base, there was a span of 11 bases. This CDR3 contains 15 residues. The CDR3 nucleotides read TGTGCCAGCAGCTCCCGGGGTTCTTCCTACAATGAGCAGTTCTTC. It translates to CASSSRGSSYNEQFF.

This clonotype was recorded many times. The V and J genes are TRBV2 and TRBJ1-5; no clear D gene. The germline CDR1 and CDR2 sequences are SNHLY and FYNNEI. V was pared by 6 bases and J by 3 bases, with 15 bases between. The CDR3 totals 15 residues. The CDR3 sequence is CASRDLRESNQPQHF. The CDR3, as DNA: TGTGCCAGCAGGGACCTCCGGGAGTCCAATCAGCCCCAGCATTTT. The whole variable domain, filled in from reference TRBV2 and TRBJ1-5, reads EPEVTQTPSHQVTQMGQEVILRCVPISNHLYFYWYRQILGQKVEFLVSFYNNEISEKSEIFDDQFSVERPDGSNFTLKIRSTKLEDSAMYFCASRDLRESNQPQHFGDGTRLSIL.